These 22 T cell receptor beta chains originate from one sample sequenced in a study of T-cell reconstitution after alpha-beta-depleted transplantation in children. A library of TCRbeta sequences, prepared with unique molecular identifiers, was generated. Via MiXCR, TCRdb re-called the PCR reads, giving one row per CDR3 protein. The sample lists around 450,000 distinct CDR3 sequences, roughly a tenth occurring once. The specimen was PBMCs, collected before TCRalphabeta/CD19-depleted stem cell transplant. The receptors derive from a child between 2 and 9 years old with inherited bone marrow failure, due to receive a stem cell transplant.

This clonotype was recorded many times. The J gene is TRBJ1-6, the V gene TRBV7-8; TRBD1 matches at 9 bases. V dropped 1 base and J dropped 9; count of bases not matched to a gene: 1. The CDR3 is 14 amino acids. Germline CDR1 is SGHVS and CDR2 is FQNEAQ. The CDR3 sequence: CASSLGTGASPLHF. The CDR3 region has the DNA TGTGCCAGCAGCTTAGGGACAGGGGCTTCACCCCTCCACTTT.

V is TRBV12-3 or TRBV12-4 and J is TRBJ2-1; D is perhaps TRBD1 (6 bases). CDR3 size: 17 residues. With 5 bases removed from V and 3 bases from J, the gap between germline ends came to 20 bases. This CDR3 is CASSMDRLAALYNEQFF. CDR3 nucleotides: TGTGCCAGCAGTATGGACAGATTGGCGGCCCTCTACAATGAGCAGTTCTTC.

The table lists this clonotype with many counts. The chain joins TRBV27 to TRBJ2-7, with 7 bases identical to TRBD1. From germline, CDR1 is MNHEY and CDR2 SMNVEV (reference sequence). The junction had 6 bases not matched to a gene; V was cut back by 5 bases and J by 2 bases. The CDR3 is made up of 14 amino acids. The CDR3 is CASSHGQATYEQYF. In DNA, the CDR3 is TGTGCCAGCAGTCACGGACAGGCCACCTACGAGCAGTACTTC.

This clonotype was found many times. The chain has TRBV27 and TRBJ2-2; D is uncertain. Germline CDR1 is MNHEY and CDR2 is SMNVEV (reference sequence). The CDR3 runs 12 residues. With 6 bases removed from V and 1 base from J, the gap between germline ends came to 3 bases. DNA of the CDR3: TGTGCCAGCAGACTGAACACCGGGGAGCTGTTTTTT. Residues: CASRLNTGELFF.

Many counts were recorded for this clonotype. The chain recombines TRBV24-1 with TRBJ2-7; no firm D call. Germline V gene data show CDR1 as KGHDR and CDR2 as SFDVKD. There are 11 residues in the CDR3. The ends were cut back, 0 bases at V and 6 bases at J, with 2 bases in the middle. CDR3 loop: CATSDLGEQYF. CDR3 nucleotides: TGTGCCACCAGTGATTTGGGCGAGCAGTACTTC.

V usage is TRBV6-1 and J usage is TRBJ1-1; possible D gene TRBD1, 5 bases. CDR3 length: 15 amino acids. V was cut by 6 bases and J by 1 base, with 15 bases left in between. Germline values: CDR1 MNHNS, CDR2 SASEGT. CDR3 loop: CASSPLRGWNTEAFF. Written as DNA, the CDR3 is TGTGCCAGCAGCCCCCTTCGGGGCTGGAACACTGAAGCTTTCTTT.

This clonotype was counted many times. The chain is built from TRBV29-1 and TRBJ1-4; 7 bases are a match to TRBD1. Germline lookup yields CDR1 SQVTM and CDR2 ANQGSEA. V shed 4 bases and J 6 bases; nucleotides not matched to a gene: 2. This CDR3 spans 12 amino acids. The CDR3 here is CSVVQGDEKLFF. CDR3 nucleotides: TGCAGCGTTGTGCAGGGGGATGAAAAACTGTTTTTT. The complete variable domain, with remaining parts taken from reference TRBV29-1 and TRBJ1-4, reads SAVISQKPSRDICQRGTSLTIQCQVDSQVTMMFWYRQQPGQSLTLIATANQGSEATYESGFVIDKFPISRPNLTFSTLTVSNMSPEDSSIYLCSVVQGDEKLFFGSGTQLSVL.

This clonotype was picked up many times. The CDR3 reads CASSLATAAGGNTEAFF. CDR3 bases: TGTGCCAGCAGCTTGGCCACGGCGGCAGGGGGAAACACTGAAGCTTTCTTT. The gene calls are TRBV5-8 and TRBJ1-1; TRBD1 matches 7 bases. V lost 0 bases, J lost 2 bases, and 10 bases stayed unmatched. This CDR3 is 17 amino acids long. The germline CDR1 and CDR2 sequences are SGHTS and YDEGEE.

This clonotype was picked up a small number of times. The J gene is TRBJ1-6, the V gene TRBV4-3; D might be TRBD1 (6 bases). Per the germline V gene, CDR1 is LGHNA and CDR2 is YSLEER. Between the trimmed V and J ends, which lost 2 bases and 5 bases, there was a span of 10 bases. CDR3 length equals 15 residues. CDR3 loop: CASSQLTGDNSPLHF. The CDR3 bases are TGCGCCAGCAGCCAACTGACAGGCGATAATTCACCCCTCCACTTT.

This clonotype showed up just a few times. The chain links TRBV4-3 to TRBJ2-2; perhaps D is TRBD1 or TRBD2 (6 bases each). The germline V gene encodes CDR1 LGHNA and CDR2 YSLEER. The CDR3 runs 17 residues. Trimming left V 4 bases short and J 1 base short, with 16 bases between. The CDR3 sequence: CASSPAGSRGNTGELFF. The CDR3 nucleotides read TGCGCCAGCAGCCCCGCCGGGAGCAGGGGGAACACCGGGGAGCTGTTTTTT.

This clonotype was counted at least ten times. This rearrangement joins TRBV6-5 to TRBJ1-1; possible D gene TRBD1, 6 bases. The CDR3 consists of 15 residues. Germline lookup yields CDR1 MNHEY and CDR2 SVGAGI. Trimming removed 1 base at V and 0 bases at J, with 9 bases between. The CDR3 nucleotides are TGTGCCAGCAGTTACTACGGGGGCTTGAACACTGAAGCTTTCTTT. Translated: CASSYYGGLNTEAFF.

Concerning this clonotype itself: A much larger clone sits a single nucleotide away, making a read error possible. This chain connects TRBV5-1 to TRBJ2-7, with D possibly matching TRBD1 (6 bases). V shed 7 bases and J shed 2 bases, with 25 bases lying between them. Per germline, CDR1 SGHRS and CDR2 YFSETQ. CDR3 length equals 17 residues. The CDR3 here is CASGDRDRTHLTYEQYF. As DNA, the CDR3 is TGCGCCAGCGGGGACCGAGACAGGACTCACCTTACCTACGAGCAGTACTTC.

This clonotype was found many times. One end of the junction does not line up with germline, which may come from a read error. In nucleotides, the CDR3 is TGTGCCAGCAGCTTAGAGAACCGGGACTCCCTGGATTTT. Amino acids: CASSLENRDSLDF. This sequence joins TRBV7-2 and TRBJ2-3; perhaps TRBD2 as D (6 bases). The germline V gene has CDR1 SGHTA and CDR2 FQGNSA. This CDR3 has 13 residues.

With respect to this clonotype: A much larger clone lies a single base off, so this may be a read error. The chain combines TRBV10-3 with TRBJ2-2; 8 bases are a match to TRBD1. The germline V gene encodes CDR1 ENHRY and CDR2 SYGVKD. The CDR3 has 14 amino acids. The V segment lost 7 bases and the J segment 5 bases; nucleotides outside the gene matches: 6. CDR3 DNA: TGTGCCATCAAAGAGGACAGGGCTACCGGGGAGCTGTTTTTT. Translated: CAIKEDRATGELFF.

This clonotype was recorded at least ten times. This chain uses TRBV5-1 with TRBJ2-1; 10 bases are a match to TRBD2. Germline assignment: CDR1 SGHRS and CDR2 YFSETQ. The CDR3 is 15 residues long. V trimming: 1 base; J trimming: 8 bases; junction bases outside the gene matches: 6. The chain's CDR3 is CASSLMQREGDEQFF. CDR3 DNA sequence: TGCGCCAGCAGCTTGATGCAGCGGGAGGGCGATGAGCAGTTCTTC.

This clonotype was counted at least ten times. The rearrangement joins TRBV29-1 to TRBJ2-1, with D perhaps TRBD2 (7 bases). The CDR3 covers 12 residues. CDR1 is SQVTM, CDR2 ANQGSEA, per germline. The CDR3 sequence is CSYSGGANEQFF. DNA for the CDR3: TGCAGTTACAGTGGGGGGGCCAATGAGCAGTTCTTC.

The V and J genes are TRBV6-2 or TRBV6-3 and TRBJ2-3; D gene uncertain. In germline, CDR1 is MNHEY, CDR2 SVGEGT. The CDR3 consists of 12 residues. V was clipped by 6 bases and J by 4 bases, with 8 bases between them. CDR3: CASRTRADTQYF. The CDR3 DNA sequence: TGTGCCAGCAGGACGAGAGCAGATACGCAGTATTTT.

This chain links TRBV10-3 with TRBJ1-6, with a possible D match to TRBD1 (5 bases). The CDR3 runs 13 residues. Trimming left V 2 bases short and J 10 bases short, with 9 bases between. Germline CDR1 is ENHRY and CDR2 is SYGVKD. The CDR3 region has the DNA TGTGCCATCAGTGAGGGGGAGGGGTCACCCCTCCACTTT. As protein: CAISEGEGSPLHF.

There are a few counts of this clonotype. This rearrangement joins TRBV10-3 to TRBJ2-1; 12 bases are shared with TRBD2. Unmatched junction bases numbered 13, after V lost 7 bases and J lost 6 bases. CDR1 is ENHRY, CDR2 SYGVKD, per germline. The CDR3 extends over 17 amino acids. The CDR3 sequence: CAITRGLAGGGLNEQFF. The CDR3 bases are TGTGCCATCACTCGGGGGCTAGCGGGAGGGGGTCTCAATGAGCAGTTCTTC.

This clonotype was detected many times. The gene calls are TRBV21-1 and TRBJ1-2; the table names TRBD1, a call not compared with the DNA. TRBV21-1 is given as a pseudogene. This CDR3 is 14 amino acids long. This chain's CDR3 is CASSKGGAEYGYTF. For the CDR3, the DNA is TGTGCCAGCAGCAAGGGGGGCGCAGAGTATGGCTACACCTTC.

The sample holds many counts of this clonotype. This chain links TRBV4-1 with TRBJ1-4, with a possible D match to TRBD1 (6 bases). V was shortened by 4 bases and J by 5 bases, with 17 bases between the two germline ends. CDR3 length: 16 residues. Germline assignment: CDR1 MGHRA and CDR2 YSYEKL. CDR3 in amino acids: CASSPIGGVTNEKLFF. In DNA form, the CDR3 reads TGCGCCAGCAGCCCAATCGGGGGCGTTACAAATGAAAAACTGTTTTTT.

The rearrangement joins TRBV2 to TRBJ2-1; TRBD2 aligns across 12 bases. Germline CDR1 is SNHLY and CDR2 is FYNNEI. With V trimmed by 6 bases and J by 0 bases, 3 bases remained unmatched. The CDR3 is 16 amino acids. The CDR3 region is CASSGLAGSSYNEQFF. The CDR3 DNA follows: TGTGCCAGCAGCGGACTAGCGGGATCCTCCTACAATGAGCAGTTCTTC.